This T cell receptor beta chain is from a study of identical twins. TCRdb re-derived calls from the 5' RACE reads in MiXCR, one entry per CDR3 protein. Of about 720,000 distinct CDR3 sequences listed, under 9% are singletons. The CDR3 runs 14 residues. V was shortened by 3 bases and J by 0 bases, with 9 bases between the two germline ends. This clonotype was recorded at least ten times. These data also featured in a second study, about yellow fever vaccine responses in identical twins.

This clonotype was obtained from a woman aged 18-29 years in good health. Sequenced input: PBMCs. The chain carries TRBV12-3 or TRBV12-4 and TRBJ2-7; D unresolved. The CDR3: CASSFYQTSYEQYF. CDR3 nucleotides: TGTGCCAGCAGTTTCTACCAAACCTCCTACGAGCAGTACTTC.